This T cell receptor beta chain originates from a study of cytomegalovirus exposure and HLA in healthy donors. About the study: Earlier, 150 million to 200 million T cells were analyzed, and some 120 million unique TCR beta sequences were found among them.

Trimming left V 3 bases short and J 1 base short, with 8 bases between. The germline gives CDR1 SQVTM, CDR2 ANQGSEA. The CDR3 runs to 13 residues. Amplification used 60 Vbeta primers and 13 Jbeta primers. Methods used by the authors: Some 11 million of the 80 million or so unique TCR beta chains counted in a later analysis were shared. Some clones are missing from TCRdb's copy, which holds only in-frame ones; the method was immunoSEQ multiplex PCR. V and J calls plus clone size are reproduced from that table; the DNA served to infer D and trimming. The sample holds roughly 99,000 clones, around three quarters seen once. Every donor was a healthy person donating bone marrow.

The V gene is TRBV29-1, the J gene TRBJ2-3; D is undetermined. This clonotype was obtained from a man aged 25 to 45 in good health and CMV-seronegative. Sequencing used PBMCs. CDR3 nucleotide sequence: TGCAGCGTTGATGGGCAGGGCACAGATACGCAGTATTTT. As protein: CSVDGQGTDTQYF.